This entry lists 8 T cell receptor beta chains sequenced from one sample in a study of cytomegalovirus exposure and HLA in healthy donors. Use of 60 Vbeta and 13 Jbeta primers characterized the PCR. Profiled with immunoSEQ multiplex PCR; TCRdb holds only in-frame clones, not every one. The repertoire consists of about 120,000 clones, with under 90% occurring once and the leading ten covering less than 2.5%. Sequences were obtained from PBMCs. All receptors come from a woman aged 40 to 50 in good health and CMV-seronegative.

About this clone itself: The germline gene is not matched at one end of the junction; a read error may be the cause. The chain is built from TRBV7-9 and TRBJ2-3; 10 bases align to TRBD2. CDR1 is SEHNR, CDR2 FQNEAQ, per germline (reference sequence). The length of the CDR3 is 14 residues. CDR3 residues: CSSRSGGASDTQYF. In nucleotides, the CDR3 is TGTTCCAGCAGGAGCGGGGGGGCCTCAGATACGCAGTATTTT.

V usage is TRBV5-1 and J usage is TRBJ1-1; weak D call: TRBD1 (5 bases). V was clipped by 7 bases and J by 5 bases, with 12 bases between them. Germline lookup yields CDR1 SGHRS and CDR2 YFSETQ. This CDR3 is built from 12 residues. The CDR3 protein is CASGTGETEAFF. The CDR3 region has the DNA TGCGCCAGCGGCACGGGGGAAACTGAAGCTTTCTTT.

V and J are TRBV5-1 and TRBJ2-1; 9 bases match TRBD1. V shed 0 bases, J shed 5 bases, and the junction held 3 bases outside the gene matches. The germline CDR1 and CDR2 sequences are SGHRS and YFSETQ. The CDR3 covers 15 residues. CDR3 residues: CASSLGQGGNNEQFF. The CDR3 DNA follows: TGCGCCAGCAGCTTGGGACAGGGGGGGAACAATGAGCAGTTCTTC. Looking up the rest from reference TRBV5-1 and TRBJ2-1 gives the full variable domain: KAGVTQTPRYLIKTRGQQVTLSCSPISGHRSVSWYQQTPGQGLQFLFEYFSETQRNKGNFPGRFSGRQFSNSRSEMNVSTLELGDSALYLCASSLGQGGNNEQFFGPGTRLTVL.

This clone was detected only once. The chain links TRBV10-2 to TRBJ2-5; D may be TRBD2 (6 bases). The end of the DNA fits TRBJ2-7 better, so the J call may be wrong. The CDR3 has 14 amino acids. CDR1 is WSHSY, CDR2 SAAADI, per germline. The CDR3 bases are TGCGCCAGCGGGGGGTGGACACACTCCTACGAGCAGTACTTC. It encodes CASGGWTHSYEQYF.

V is TRBV10-2 and J is TRBJ2-7; 7 bases match TRBD1. This CDR3 has 15 amino acids. The V gene end was trimmed by 2 bases and the J gene end by 3 bases; junction bases not matched to a gene: 7. Germline V gives CDR1 WSHSY, CDR2 SAAADI. The CDR3 coding sequence is TGCGCCAGCAGTGAGAGGGGGCTAGGTTTCTACGAGCAGTACTTC. Amino acid sequence: CASSERGLGFYEQYF.

The chain links TRBV19 to TRBJ2-1, with TRBD2 matching over 10 bases. The CDR3 is 14 residues long. CDR1 and CDR2 from the germline V gene are LNHDA and SQIVND (reference sequence). With V trimmed by 4 bases and J by 7 bases, 4 bases remained unmatched. CDR3 sequence reads: CASSTSGRENEQFF. Here the CDR3 DNA reads TGTGCCAGTAGTACTAGCGGGAGAGAAAATGAGCAGTTCTTC. Filled out from reference TRBV19 and TRBJ2-1, the complete variable domain reads DGGITQSPKYLFRKEGQNVTLSCEQNLNHDAMYWYRQDPGQGLRLIYYSQIVNDFQKGDIAEGYSVSREKKESFPLTVTSAQKNPTAFYLCASSTSGRENEQFFGPGTRLTVL.

The chain links TRBV6-6 to TRBJ1-2; 7 bases are a match to TRBD1. CDR3 length: 14 amino acids. V shed 6 bases, J shed 8 bases, and the junction held 12 bases outside the gene matches. Germline V gene lookup returns CDR1 MNHNY and CDR2 SVGAGI (reference sequence). The CDR3 reads CASSPATGAGGYTF. In DNA, the CDR3 is TGTGCCAGCAGCCCGGCCACAGGGGCGGGGGGCTACACCTTC.

The V gene is TRBV5-1, the J gene TRBJ2-1, with D possibly matching TRBD1 (8 bases). The CDR3 loop spans 16 amino acids. Germline assignment: CDR1 SGHRS and CDR2 YFSETQ. The V and J ends lost 4 bases and 8 bases respectively, with 22 bases between them. The CDR3 nucleotides read TGCGCCAGCAGCCCCAGACAGGGGAGGGGCTCTGATGAGCAGTTCTTC. This encodes CASSPRQGRGSDEQFF.